This T cell receptor (beta chain) derives from a study of vaccination effects on CD4 cells after COVID-19. The ends were cut back, 2 bases at V and 3 bases at J, with 13 bases in the middle. Germline V gene data show CDR1 as MNHEY and CDR2 as SVGAGI. The CDR3 runs 15 residues. Subsequent to a culture period of more than 9 days, CD4+ T cells were isolated. Worth noting for this clone: Its antigen is still unknown.

The protocol was immunoSEQ multiplex PCR, while the TCRdb copy is restricted to in-frame clones and leaves out a portion. The data show 40,000 or so clones, around 74% seen once. V gene TRBV6-5 combines with J gene TRBJ1-1; D perhaps matches TRBD1 (6 bases). The material sequenced was CD4+ T cells from PBMCs cultured without peptide, taken before COVID-19 vaccination. This clonotype was sampled from a human donor who received a COVID-19 vaccine. CDR3 region: CASSYGRGGDTEAFF. The CDR3 DNA reads TGTGCCAGCAGTTACGGGAGGGGGGGGGACACTGAAGCTTTCTTT.